Listed here are 32 T cell receptor beta chains from one sample, sequenced in a study of blood T cells in healthy people across ages. Together with a sample-barcoded 5' primer, a J-beta primer mix was included in a second PCR lasting about 7 to 12 cycles. One entry per CDR3 protein, called by TCRdb with MiXCR from the 5' RACE reads. The repertoire has 1.5 million to 2 million distinct CDR3 sequences, around 36% of them found once; the top ten carry around 11%. Sequencing used blood. All receptors derive from a woman aged 30 to 39 in good health.

The chain recombines TRBV20-1 with TRBJ2-3, with 8 bases matching TRBD2. V shed 1 base and J 3 bases; nucleotides not matched to a gene: 6. CDR3 length equals 15 residues. From germline, CDR1 is DFQATT and CDR2 SNEGSKA (reference sequence). CDR3 coding DNA: TGCAGTGCTAGAGGAGCGGGGGTTGCGACAGATACGCAGTATTTT. Translating gives CSARGAGVATDTQYF.

The chain combines TRBV6-4 with TRBJ2-1; 7 positions agree with TRBD1. V lost 3 bases, J lost 6 bases, and 5 bases stayed unmatched. Germline CDR1 MRHNA, CDR2 SNTAGT. This CDR3 region has 14 residues. CDR3 bases: TGTGCCAGCAGTGAATCTCCAGGGGGCAATGAGCAGTTCTTC. Its translation: CASSESPGGNEQFF.

At least ten counts were recorded for this clonotype. This chain joins TRBV5-1 and TRBJ2-3; TRBD1 matches at 9 bases. CDR3 length equals 13 residues. Unmatched junction bases numbered 8, after V lost 6 bases and J lost 9 bases. Looked up from germline, CDR1 is SGHRS and CDR2 is YFSETQ. CDR3 nucleotides: TGCGCCAGCACCGTGGGGACAGGGAACACGCAGTATTTT. Its translation: CASTVGTGNTQYF.

This clonotype has more than one count but fewer than ten. The chain employs TRBV4-2 and TRBJ2-3, with D perhaps being TRBD1 or TRBD2 (5 bases each). Germline-derived CDR1 and CDR2 are LGHNA and YNFKEQ. The CDR3 contains 15 residues. Deletions cut 4 bases from V and 1 base from J, with 12 bases between. The CDR3 loop is CASSRDGGGTDTQYF. Written as DNA, the CDR3 is TGTGCCAGCAGCCGGGACGGCGGCGGCACAGATACGCAGTATTTT.

A few counts support this clonotype. J is TRBJ2-1 and V is TRBV30; D gene uncertain. The germline V gene encodes CDR1 GTSNPN and CDR2 SVGIG (reference sequence). Trimming took 7 bases from V and 8 from J, leaving 21 bases between them. This CDR3 contains 14 residues. The CDR3 sequence: CASSRVGSFYEQFF. For the CDR3, the DNA is TGTGCCTCCTCGAGAGTAGGGTCGTTCTATGAGCAGTTCTTC. The complete variable domain, with remaining parts taken from reference TRBV30 and TRBJ2-1, reads SQTIHQWPATLVQPVGSPLSLECTVEGTSNPNLYWYRQAAGRGLQLLFYSVGIGQISSEVPQNLSASRPQDRQFILSSKKLLLSDSGFYLCASSRVGSFYEQFFGPGTRLTVL.

This chain joins TRBV27 and TRBJ2-1, with D tentatively TRBD1 (5 bases). The CDR3 has 16 residues. Trimming cost V 6 bases and J 0 bases, with 15 bases left between them. The germline V gene has CDR1 MNHEY and CDR2 SMNVEV (reference sequence). DNA for the CDR3: TGTGCCAGCAGCCCAATGGGGCGGAGCTCCTACAATGAGCAGTTCTTC. This gives the protein CASSPMGRSSYNEQFF.

The chain combines TRBV4-1 with TRBJ2-3; 9 bases fit TRBD2. CDR3 length equals 14 residues. Unmatched junction bases numbered 5, after V lost 1 base and J lost 9 bases. Germline assignment: CDR1 MGHRA and CDR2 YSYEKL. The CDR3: CASSQGGLAYTQYF. The DNA for the CDR3 is TGCGCCAGCAGCCAAGGGGGACTAGCCTACACGCAGTATTTT.

J is TRBJ2-1 and V is TRBV5-5; the match to TRBD1 covers 9 bases. This CDR3 has 18 residues. V was clipped by 0 bases and J by 7 bases; unmatched bases: 14. The germline V gene encodes CDR1 SGHKS and CDR2 YYEKEE (reference sequence). The CDR3, as DNA: TGTGCCAGCAGCTTGGAGTACTCGGGACAGGGTATTAGGAATGAGCAGTTCTTC. Translation gives CASSLEYSGQGIRNEQFF.

The chain recombines TRBV12-5 with TRBJ2-3; a possible D gene is TRBD2 (6 bases). Germline V gene lookup returns CDR1 LGHNT and CDR2 FRNRAP. This CDR3 is built from 13 residues. The V end lost 3 bases, the J end lost 5 bases, and 9 bases lay between the germline ends. CDR3 sequence (DNA): TGTGCTAGTGGTTTAGCGGGCGAAGATACGCAGTATTTT. This encodes CASGLAGEDTQYF.

CDR3 protein: CASSQGSGGANQPQHF. Here the CDR3 DNA reads TGTGCCAGCAGCCAAGGGTCAGGTGGGGCCAATCAGCCCCAGCATTTT. V and J are TRBV14 and TRBJ1-5, with D possibly being TRBD1 (5 bases). Trimming shortened V by 1 base and J by 3 bases, and 13 bases separated the two germline ends. CDR1 and CDR2 (germline): SGHDN, FVKESK. This CDR3 comprises 16 residues.

The V gene is TRBV28, the J gene TRBJ1-2; 7 nucleotides match TRBD1. Germline loops: CDR1 MDHEN, CDR2 SYDVKM. The trim removed 5 bases at V and 7 bases at J, leaving 10 bases unmatched. CDR3 length: 14 residues. CDR3 sequence reads: CASSPPPKGAGYTF. CDR3 nucleotide sequence: TGTGCCAGCAGTCCCCCCCCTAAGGGGGCTGGCTACACCTTC.

The chain employs TRBV6-5 and TRBJ2-3; D remains ambiguous. From germline, CDR1 is MNHEY and CDR2 SVGAGI. CDR3 length: 14 amino acids. Trimming took 0 bases from V and 6 from J, leaving 10 bases between them. CDR3 nucleotides: TGTGCCAGCAGTTACTCGGGCCCAACGGATACGCAGTATTTT. It codes for CASSYSGPTDTQYF.

This rearrangement joins TRBV5-1 to TRBJ2-7; perhaps TRBD1 as D (5 bases). Germline CDR1 and CDR2: SGHRS and YFSETQ. The germline V and J ends were trimmed by 1 base and 9 bases, with 14 bases remaining between them. This CDR3 contains 13 residues. The CDR3 is CASSLPRVNGQYF. The DNA for the CDR3 is TGCGCCAGCAGCTTGCCCAGGGTTAACGGGCAGTACTTC.

V gene TRBV20-1 combines with J gene TRBJ2-3, with D hard to call. CDR1 and CDR2 from the germline V gene are DFQATT and SNEGSKA (reference sequence). V gave up 6 bases and J gave up 4 bases, with 14 bases separating them. There are 13 residues in the CDR3. Here the CDR3 DNA reads TGCAGTGCAAGACGTACTGGGGCAGATACGCAGTATTTT. The encoded protein is CSARRTGADTQYF.

The chain recombines TRBV27 with TRBJ1-2; tentative D call: TRBD1 (5 bases). The CDR3 loop spans 14 amino acids. The germline gives CDR1 MNHEY, CDR2 SMNVEV (reference sequence). Between the trimmed V and J ends, which lost 4 bases and 8 bases, there was a span of 17 bases. In DNA, the CDR3 is TGTGCCAGCAGTTCCGGGACCCAAACTGGGGGCTACACCTTC. It codes for CASSSGTQTGGYTF.

In its sample, this clonotype was seen a few times. The J gene is TRBJ2-7, the V gene TRBV30; 13 bases map to TRBD2. Trimming at V came to 4 bases and at J to 2 bases, leaving 8 bases not matched to a gene. Germline V gives CDR1 GTSNPN, CDR2 SVGIG (reference sequence). CDR3 length: 16 amino acids. The CDR3 reads CAWKTPGLAGTYEQYF. In DNA, the CDR3 is TGTGCCTGGAAGACCCCGGGACTAGCGGGAACCTACGAGCAGTACTTC.

The chain combines TRBV7-9 with TRBJ2-3; D possibly corresponds to TRBD1 (5 bases). Trimming took off 1 base at V and 2 bases at J, with 10 bases between the two ends. Germline CDR1 reads SEHNR; CDR2 reads FQNEAQ (reference sequence). The length of the CDR3 is 15 residues. CDR3 bases: TGTGCCAGCAGCTTAGAGGCTGGGGCCACAGATACGCAGTATTTT. Its translation: CASSLEAGATDTQYF.

The chain recombines TRBV11-2 with TRBJ2-3; D is unresolved. The CDR3 runs 14 residues. The germline V and J ends were trimmed by 8 bases and 6 bases, with 18 bases remaining between them. Germline assignment: CDR1 SGHAT and CDR2 FQNNGV. CDR3 in amino acids: CASGPVAARDTQYF. In nucleotides, the CDR3 is TGTGCCAGCGGCCCGGTTGCGGCGAGGGATACGCAGTATTTT.

This clonotype turned up a few times. The J gene is TRBJ2-7, the V gene TRBV28; D not resolved. The V gene lost 5 bases and the J gene lost 2 bases, with 10 bases spanning the gap. The V gene's germline CDR1 is MDHEN and CDR2 SYDVKM. The CDR3 has 13 residues. The CDR3 reads CASSPPPTYEQYF. As DNA, the CDR3 is TGTGCCAGCAGTCCCCCTCCGACCTACGAGCAGTACTTC.

There are a few counts of this clonotype. This rearrangement joins TRBV28 to TRBJ2-7; no clear D. The germline V and J ends were trimmed by 4 bases and 0 bases, with 10 bases remaining between them. The CDR3 length is 14 residues. Germline V gives CDR1 MDHEN, CDR2 SYDVKM. The CDR3 coding sequence is TGTGCCAGCAGTTATCCAACTATCTCCTACGAGCAGTACTTC. Its translation is CASSYPTISYEQYF.

The chain carries TRBV5-1 and TRBJ2-7; D assignment may be TRBD1 or TRBD2 (5 bases each). CDR1 is SGHRS and CDR2 is YFSETQ in the germline V gene. This CDR3 is 15 amino acids long. V was clipped by 2 bases and J by 9 bases, with 21 bases between them. CDR3 DNA: TGCGCCAGCAGCTTTATTGGGGACCTTTTGATTGGGCAGTACTTC. This gives the protein CASSFIGDLLIGQYF. The variable domain in full, completed from reference TRBV5-1 and TRBJ2-7, reads KAGVTQTPRYLIKTRGQQVTLSCSPISGHRSVSWYQQTPGQGLQFLFEYFSETQRNKGNFPGRFSGRQFSNSRSEMNVSTLELGDSALYLCASSFIGDLLIGQYFGPGTRLTVT.

The J gene is TRBJ2-7, the V gene TRBV7-6; 7 nucleotides match TRBD2. J was trimmed by 5 bases and V by 0 bases; bases with no gene match: 4. The CDR3 totals 14 residues. Germline V gene sequence: CDR1 SGHVS, CDR2 FNYEAQ. CDR3 protein: CASSLAGDYNEQYF. CDR3 in DNA: TGTGCCAGCAGCTTAGCAGGGGACTATAACGAGCAGTACTTC.

This clonotype has at least ten counts. A read error may account for a junction end that differs from germline. The CDR3 sequence: CASSAQGGTEAFF. CDR3 in DNA: TGTGCCAGCAGTGCCCAAGGGGGCACTGAAGCTTTCTTT. The gene calls are TRBV5-1 and TRBJ1-1; a possible D gene is TRBD1 (6 bases). Germline values: CDR1 SGHRS, CDR2 YFSETQ. The CDR3 consists of 13 residues.

The chain recombines TRBV2 with TRBJ2-1; 8 positions match TRBD2. CDR1 and CDR2 from the germline V gene are SNHLY and FYNNEI. V trimming: 5 bases; J trimming: 4 bases; junction bases outside the gene matches: 4. This CDR3 contains 14 residues. CDR3 bases: TGTGCCAGCAGTCGGGAGGGCCGTTACAATGAGCAGTTCTTC. Protein sequence: CASSREGRYNEQFF.

V usage is TRBV10-3 and J usage is TRBJ2-2; 9 bases are shared with TRBD1. The J segment lost 6 bases and the V segment lost 11 bases, leaving 4 bases of the junction unmatched. Germline CDR1 reads ENHRY; CDR2 reads SYGVKD. The CDR3 consists of 12 residues. The CDR3 loop reads CAVQGASGELFF. The CDR3 DNA sequence: TGTGCCGTACAGGGGGCCTCCGGGGAGCTGTTTTTT.

The rearrangement links TRBV9 to TRBJ2-1; TRBD1 is a possible D gene (6 bases). The CDR3 has 15 residues. Germline CDR1 SGDLS, CDR2 YYNGEE. V was trimmed by 3 bases and J by 5 bases, leaving 15 bases between them. The CDR3 region has the DNA TGTGCCAGCAGCGGTATCCAGGGGAACAACAATGAGCAGTTCTTC. Amino acid sequence: CASSGIQGNNNEQFF.

Only a few counts were recorded for this clonotype. The chain joins TRBV27 to TRBJ2-7, with D perhaps given as TRBD1 or TRBD2 (5 bases each). V gave up 8 bases and J gave up 0 bases, with 14 bases separating them. The CDR3 spans 14 residues. CDR1 and CDR2 from the germline V gene are MNHEY and SMNVEV (reference sequence). CDR3 protein: CASAPTGTSYEQYF. The CDR3 DNA follows: TGTGCCAGCGCCCCGACCGGGACCTCCTACGAGCAGTACTTC.

This clonotype was counted between two and nine times. The rearrangement uses TRBV7-2 and TRBJ2-7; TRBD2 agrees at 10 bases. Germline loops: CDR1 SGHTA, CDR2 FQGNSA. V gave up 4 bases and J gave up 0 bases; unmatched junction bases: 3. The CDR3 contains 15 residues. The CDR3 reads CASSSGLAVSYEQYF. The CDR3 DNA sequence: TGTGCCAGCAGCTCCGGACTAGCGGTCTCCTACGAGCAGTACTTC. The whole variable domain, remainder taken from reference TRBV7-2 and TRBJ2-7, is GAGVSQSPSNKVTEKGKDVELRCDPISGHTALYWYRQSLGQGLEFLIYFQGNSAPDKSGLPSDRFSAERTGGSVSTLTIQRTQQEDSAVYLCASSSGLAVSYEQYFGPGTRLTVT.

This chain uses TRBV18 with TRBJ1-2; tentatively, D is TRBD1 (5 bases). Between the trimmed V and J ends, which lost 6 bases and 5 bases, there was a span of 13 bases. This CDR3 spans 13 amino acids. Germline V gene data show CDR1 as KGHSH and CDR2 as LQKENI. CDR3 in amino acids: CASSQGPTYGYTF. CDR3 DNA: TGTGCCAGCTCTCAGGGACCGACTTATGGCTACACCTTC.

The chain has TRBV7-9 and TRBJ2-7; D remains unclear. Trimming removed 4 bases from V and 6 bases from J, with 10 bases in between. This CDR3 is 12 amino acids long. Germline lookup yields CDR1 SEHNR and CDR2 FQNEAQ (reference sequence). This CDR3 is CASSSEVIEQYF. DNA of the CDR3: TGTGCCAGCAGCTCCGAGGTCATCGAGCAGTACTTC.

The genes are TRBV4-1 and TRBJ2-5; D may be TRBD2 (6 bases). CDR1 and CDR2 (germline): MGHRA, YSYEKL. The V gene lost 3 bases and the J gene lost 2 bases, with 13 bases spanning the gap. CDR3 length: 15 residues. The CDR3 DNA is TGCGCCAGCAGCCAGACCAGGACTACTCAAGAGACCCAGTACTTC. It encodes CASSQTRTTQETQYF.

V gene TRBV19 combines with J gene TRBJ2-7; 8 nucleotides agree with TRBD1. The V segment lost 2 bases and the J segment 2 bases; nucleotides outside the gene matches: 5. The CDR3 totals 15 residues. Germline values: CDR1 LNHDA, CDR2 SQIVND (reference sequence). DNA for the CDR3: TGTGCCAGTAGTATATATACAGGGGGGACCTACGAGCAGTACTTC. Protein sequence: CASSIYTGGTYEQYF.